Here is one TCR beta chain with its context. Its antigen is as yet unknown. TCRdb re-called the reads with MiXCR, one entry per CDR3 protein. Of approximately 11,000 distinct CDR3 sequences in the sample, about 23% are singletons; the top ten hold about 1.6%. The sample comes from a study of liver allograft versus peripheral blood T cells. At the level of the study: Transplanted livers and recipients' peripheral blood had their T cell receptor repertoires compared.

Findings of the study overall: Intragraft T cell receptor repertoires of liver allografts were reported to differ from peripheral blood repertoires.

The germline CDR1 and CDR2 sequences are MNHEY and SVGAGI. Trimming cost V 7 bases and J 6 bases; bases outside gene matches: 5. The CDR3 runs 13 residues. This chain links TRBV6-5 with TRBJ2-7; 11 nucleotides agree with TRBD1. This clonotype was obtained from a human patient who had a liver transplant. The graft donor may have contributed some T cells. The CDR3 DNA reads TGTGCCAGCACCCGGACAGGGGGCGGCGAGCAGTACTTC. Translating gives CASTRTGGGEQYF.